This T cell receptor (beta chain) was documented in a study of blood T cell repertoires in COVID-19. This table comes from immunoSEQ multiplex PCR, and its TCRdb copy is limited to in-frame clones, with some not included. The sample comprises fewer than 300,000 clones, 75% to 85% of which are singletons, and approximately 5.1% rests with the top ten. This CDR3 region has 13 residues. Germline V gene lookup returns CDR1 SGHTA and CDR2 FQGNSA. Trimming removed 5 bases from V and 9 bases from J, with 14 bases in between. The TCR was taken from a man between 50 and 59 years old with active or convalescent COVID-19. The chain has TRBV7-2 and TRBJ2-4, with D possibly being TRBD2 (6 bases). The sequenced sample was peripheral blood. CDR3 sequence: CASSPFAEGIQYF. CDR3 in DNA: TGTGCCAGCAGCCCCTTTGCGGAGGGCATTCAGTACTTC.